This entry features one T cell receptor beta chain sequence. The antigen is not known. The data derive from a study of shared clonotypes between healthy human individuals. Repertoires were generated with immunoSEQ multiplex PCR, while TCRdb's copy carries only in-frame clones and drops some. The profile shows about 1.1 million clones, approximately 80% of them singletons. Trimming cost V 2 bases and J 8 bases; bases outside gene matches: 5. This CDR3 has 14 residues. Study findings and constraints: Rarefaction exposed incomplete sorted-subset sequencing despite large depth.

The specimen sequenced was memory CD4+ T cells from PBMCs. Documented subset: CD45RA-negative fraction. The source of this sequence is a man aged 18 to 29 in good health. Some clones in this sample may be carry-over from other donors' samples. The gene calls are TRBV23-1 and TRBJ1-5, with 8 bases fitting TRBD1. TRBV23-1 is assigned to the ORF class and has an uncertain function. CDR3 region: CASSQPDRVKPQHF. Here the CDR3 DNA reads TGCGCCAGCAGTCAACCGGACAGGGTGAAGCCCCAGCATTTT.